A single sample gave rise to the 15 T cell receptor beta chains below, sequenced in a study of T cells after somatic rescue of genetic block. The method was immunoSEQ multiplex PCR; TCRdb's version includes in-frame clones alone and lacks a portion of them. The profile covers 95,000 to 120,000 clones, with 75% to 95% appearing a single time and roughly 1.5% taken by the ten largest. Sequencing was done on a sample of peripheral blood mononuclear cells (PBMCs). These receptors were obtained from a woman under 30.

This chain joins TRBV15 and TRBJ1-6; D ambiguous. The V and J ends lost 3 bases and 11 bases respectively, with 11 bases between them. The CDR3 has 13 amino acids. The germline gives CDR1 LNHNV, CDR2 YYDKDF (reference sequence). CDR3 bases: TGTGCCACCAGCAGGCCGGGCGGTCCACCCCTCCACTTT. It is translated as CATSRPGGPPLHF.

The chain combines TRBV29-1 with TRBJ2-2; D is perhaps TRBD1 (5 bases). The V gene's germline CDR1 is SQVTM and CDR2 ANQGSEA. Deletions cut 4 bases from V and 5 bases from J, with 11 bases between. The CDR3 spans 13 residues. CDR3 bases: TGCAGCGTTGTTTGGGGCCTGACCGGGGAGCTGTTTTTT. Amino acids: CSVVWGLTGELFF.

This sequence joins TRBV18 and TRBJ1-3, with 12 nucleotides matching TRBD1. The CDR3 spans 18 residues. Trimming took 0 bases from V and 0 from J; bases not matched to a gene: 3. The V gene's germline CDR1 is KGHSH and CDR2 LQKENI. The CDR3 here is CASSPPGTGGSSGNTIYF. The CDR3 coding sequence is TGTGCCAGCTCACCACCCGGGACAGGGGGCTCCTCTGGAAACACCATATATTTT.

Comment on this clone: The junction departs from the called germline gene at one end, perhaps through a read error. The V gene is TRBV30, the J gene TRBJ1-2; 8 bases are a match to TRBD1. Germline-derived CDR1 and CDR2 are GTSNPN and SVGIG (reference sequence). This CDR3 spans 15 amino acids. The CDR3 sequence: CAWSGRRQGRGGYAF. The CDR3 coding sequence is TGTGCCTGGAGTGGGCGAAGACAGGGGCGTGGGGGCTACGCCTTC.

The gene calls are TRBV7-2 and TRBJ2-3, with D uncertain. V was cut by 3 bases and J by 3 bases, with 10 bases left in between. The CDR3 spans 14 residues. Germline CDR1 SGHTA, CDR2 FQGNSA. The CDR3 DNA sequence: TGTGCCAGCAGCTTCGACCGTTGGACAGATACGCAGTATTTT. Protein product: CASSFDRWTDTQYF.

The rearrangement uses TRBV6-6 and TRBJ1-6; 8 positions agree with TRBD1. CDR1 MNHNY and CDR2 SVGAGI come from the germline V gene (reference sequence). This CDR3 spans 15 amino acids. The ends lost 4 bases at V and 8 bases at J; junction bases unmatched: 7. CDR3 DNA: TGTGCCAGCAGTTCTACAGGGACAGGCGATTCACCCCTCCACTTT. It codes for CASSSTGTGDSPLHF.

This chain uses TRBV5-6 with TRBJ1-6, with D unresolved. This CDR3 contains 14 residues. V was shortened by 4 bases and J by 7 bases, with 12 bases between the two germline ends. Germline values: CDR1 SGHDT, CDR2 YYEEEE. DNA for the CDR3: TGTGCCAGCAGCACCCGGGCCCTAAATTCACCCCTCCACTTT. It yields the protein CASSTRALNSPLHF. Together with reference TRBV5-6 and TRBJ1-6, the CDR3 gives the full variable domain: DAGVTQSPTHLIKTRGQQVTLRCSPKSGHDTVSWYQQALGQGPQFIFQYYEEEERQRGNFPDRFSGHQFPNYSSELNVNALLLGDSALYLCASSTRALNSPLHFGNGTRLTVT.

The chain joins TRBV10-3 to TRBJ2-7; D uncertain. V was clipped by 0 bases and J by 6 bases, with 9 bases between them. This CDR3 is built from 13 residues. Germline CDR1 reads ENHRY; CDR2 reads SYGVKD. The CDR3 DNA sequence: TGTGCCATCAGTGAGTCGCCGGATCGCGAGCAGTACTTC. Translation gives CAISESPDREQYF.

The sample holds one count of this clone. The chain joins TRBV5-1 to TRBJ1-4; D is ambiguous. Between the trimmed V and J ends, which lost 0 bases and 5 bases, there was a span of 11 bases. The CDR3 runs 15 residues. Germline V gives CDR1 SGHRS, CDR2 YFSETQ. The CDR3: CASSLVPGRNEKLFF. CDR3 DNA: TGCGCCAGCAGCTTGGTGCCAGGAAGAAATGAAAAACTGTTTTTT.

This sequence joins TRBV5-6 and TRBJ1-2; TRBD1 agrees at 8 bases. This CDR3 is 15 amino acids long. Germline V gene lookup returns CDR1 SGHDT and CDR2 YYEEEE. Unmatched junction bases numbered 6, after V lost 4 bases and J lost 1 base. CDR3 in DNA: TGTGCCAGCAGCCCCTGGGACAGGCGTAACTATGGCTACACCTTC. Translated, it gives CASSPWDRRNYGYTF.

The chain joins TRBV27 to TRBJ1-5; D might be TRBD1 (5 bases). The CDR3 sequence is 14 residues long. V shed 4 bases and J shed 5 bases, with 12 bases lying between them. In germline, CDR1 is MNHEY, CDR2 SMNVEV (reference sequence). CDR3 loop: CASSYSGGYQPQHF. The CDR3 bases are TGTGCCAGCAGTTATAGTGGGGGATATCAGCCCCAGCATTTT.

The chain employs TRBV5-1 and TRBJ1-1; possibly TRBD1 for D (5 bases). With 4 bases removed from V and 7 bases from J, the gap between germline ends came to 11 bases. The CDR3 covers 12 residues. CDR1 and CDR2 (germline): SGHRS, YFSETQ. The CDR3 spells CASSRRDGEAFF. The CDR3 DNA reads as TGCGCCAGCAGCCGCCGGGACGGTGAAGCTTTCTTT.

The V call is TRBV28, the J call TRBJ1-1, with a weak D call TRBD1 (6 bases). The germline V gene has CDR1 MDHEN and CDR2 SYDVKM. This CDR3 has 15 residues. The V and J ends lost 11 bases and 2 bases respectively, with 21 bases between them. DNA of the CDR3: TGTGCCGGGTCCGGGACACAACATTTCAACACTGAAGCTTTCTTT. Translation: CAGSGTQHFNTEAFF.

CDR3 in amino acids: CASTEGPGDEQYF. CDR3 in DNA: TGTGCCAGCACCGAGGGACCCGGCGATGAGCAGTACTTC. The rearrangement uses TRBV5-5 and TRBJ2-7; TRBD1 or TRBD2 may be the D gene (5 bases each). The germline gives CDR1 SGHKS, CDR2 YYEKEE (reference sequence). This CDR3 region has 13 residues. The V end lost 6 bases, the J end lost 7 bases, and 17 bases lay between the germline ends.

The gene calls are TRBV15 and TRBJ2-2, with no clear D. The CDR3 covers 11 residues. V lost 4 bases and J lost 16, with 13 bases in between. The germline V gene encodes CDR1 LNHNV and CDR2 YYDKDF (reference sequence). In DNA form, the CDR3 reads TGTGCCACCAGCACCACGGACCGTCGGTTTTTT. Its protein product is CATSTTDRRFF. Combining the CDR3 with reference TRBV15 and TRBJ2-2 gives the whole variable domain DAMVIQNPRYQVTQFGKPVTLSCSQTLNHNVMYWYQQKSSQAPKLLFHYYDKDFNNEADTPDNFQSRRPNTSFCFLDIRSPGLGDTAMYLCATSTTDRRFFGEGSRLTVL.